This T cell receptor beta chain was sequenced for a study of radiation and T cells in renal cell carcinoma. Assay used: immunoSEQ multiplex PCR; TCRdb lists only in-frame clones, some missing. The sample shows 70,000 to 100,000 clones, 82% of them seen only once. V lost 3 bases and J 6 bases, leaving 12 bases between the germline ends. Germline assignment: CDR1 KGHSH and CDR2 LQKENI. This CDR3 contains 13 residues. The time point was: baseline pretreatment blood. Treatment indicated: 15 Gy SBRT to primary tumor, nephrectomy 4 weeks later. The chain employs TRBV18 and TRBJ2-7; weak D call: TRBD1 (6 bases). Sample: blood, taken from a patient whose treatment included radiotherapy and nephrectomy. The origin of this receptor is a man aged 55 to 70 with renal cell carcinoma. The CDR3 DNA follows: TGTGCCAGCTCACCCTTCCTGACAGGCGAGCAGTACTTC. Translated: CASSPFLTGEQYF.